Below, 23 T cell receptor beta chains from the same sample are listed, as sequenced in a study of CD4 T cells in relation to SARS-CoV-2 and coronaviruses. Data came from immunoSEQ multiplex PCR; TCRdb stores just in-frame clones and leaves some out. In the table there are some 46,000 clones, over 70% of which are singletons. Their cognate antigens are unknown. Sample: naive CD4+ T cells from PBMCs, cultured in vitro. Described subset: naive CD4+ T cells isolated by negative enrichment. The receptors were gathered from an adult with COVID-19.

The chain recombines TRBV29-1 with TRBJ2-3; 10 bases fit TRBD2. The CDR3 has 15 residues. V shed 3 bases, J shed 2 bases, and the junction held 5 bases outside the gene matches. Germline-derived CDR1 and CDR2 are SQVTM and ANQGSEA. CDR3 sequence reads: CSVEILAGNTDTQYF. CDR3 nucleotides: TGCAGCGTTGAGATACTAGCGGGGAACACAGATACGCAGTATTTT.

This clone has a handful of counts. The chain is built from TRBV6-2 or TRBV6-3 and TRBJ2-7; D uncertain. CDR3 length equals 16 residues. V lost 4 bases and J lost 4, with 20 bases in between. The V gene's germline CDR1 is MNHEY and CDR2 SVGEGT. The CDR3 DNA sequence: TGTGCCAGCAGTTTTACAGACCGTGGCTCCCGGTACGAGCAGTACTTC. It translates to CASSFTDRGSRYEQYF.

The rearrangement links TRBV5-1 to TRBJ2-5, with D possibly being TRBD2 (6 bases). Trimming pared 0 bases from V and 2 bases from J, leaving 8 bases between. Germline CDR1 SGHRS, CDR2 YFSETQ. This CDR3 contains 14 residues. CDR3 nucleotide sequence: TGCGCCAGCAGCTTGGGCGGGAAGCAAGAGACCCAGTACTTC. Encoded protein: CASSLGGKQETQYF. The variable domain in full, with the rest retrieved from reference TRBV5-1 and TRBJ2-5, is KAGVTQTPRYLIKTRGQQVTLSCSPISGHRSVSWYQQTPGQGLQFLFEYFSETQRNKGNFPGRFSGRQFSNSRSEMNVSTLELGDSALYLCASSLGGKQETQYFGPGTRLLVL.

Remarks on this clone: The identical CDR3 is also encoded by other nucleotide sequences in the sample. In DNA form, the CDR3 reads TGCGCCAGCAGCTTCCTTTTTGGGACCACGAACACCGGGGAGCTGTTTTTT. Protein product: CASSFLFGTTNTGELFF. The V call is TRBV5-1, the J call TRBJ2-2; D possibly matches TRBD1 or TRBD2 (5 bases each). Germline V gene sequence: CDR1 SGHRS, CDR2 YFSETQ. The CDR3 has 17 residues. V lost 2 bases and J lost 0, with 14 bases in between.

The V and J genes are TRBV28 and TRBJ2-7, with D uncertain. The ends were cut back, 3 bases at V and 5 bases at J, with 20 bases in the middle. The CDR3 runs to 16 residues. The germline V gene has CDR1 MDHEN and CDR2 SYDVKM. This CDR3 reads CASSFGTSGLGNEQYF. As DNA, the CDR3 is TGTGCCAGCAGTTTCGGTACGTCAGGCCTTGGGAACGAGCAGTACTTC.

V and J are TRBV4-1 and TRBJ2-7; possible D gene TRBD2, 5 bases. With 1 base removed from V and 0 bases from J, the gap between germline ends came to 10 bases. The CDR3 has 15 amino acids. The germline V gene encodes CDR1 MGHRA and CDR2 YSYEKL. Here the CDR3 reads CASSQGRGSSYEQYF. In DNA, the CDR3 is TGCGCCAGCAGCCAAGGACGAGGGAGCTCCTACGAGCAGTACTTC.

CDR3 sequence reads: CASSEGLAGVDTQYF. CDR3 bases: TGTGCCAGCAGCGAGGGACTAGCGGGAGTAGATACGCAGTATTTT. The chain links TRBV6-4 to TRBJ2-3; 14 bases agree with TRBD2. After removal of 6 bases from V and 5 bases from J, the junction contained 4 bases not matched to a gene. Germline V gives CDR1 MRHNA, CDR2 SNTAGT. This CDR3 comprises 15 residues.

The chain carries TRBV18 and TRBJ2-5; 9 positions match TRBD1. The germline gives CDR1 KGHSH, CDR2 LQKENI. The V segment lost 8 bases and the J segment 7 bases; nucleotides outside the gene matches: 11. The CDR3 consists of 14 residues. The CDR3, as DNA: TGTGCCAGCACCGACTCACAGGGGGCGGGGACCCAGTACTTC. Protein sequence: CASTDSQGAGTQYF.

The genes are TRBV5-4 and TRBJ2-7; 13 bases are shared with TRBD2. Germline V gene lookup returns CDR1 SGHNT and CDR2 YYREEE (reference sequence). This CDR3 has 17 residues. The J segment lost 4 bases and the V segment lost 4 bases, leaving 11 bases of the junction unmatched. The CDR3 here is CASSQPQGTSGEYEQYF. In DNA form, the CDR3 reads TGTGCCAGCAGCCAACCCCAAGGGACTAGCGGGGAGTACGAGCAGTACTTC.

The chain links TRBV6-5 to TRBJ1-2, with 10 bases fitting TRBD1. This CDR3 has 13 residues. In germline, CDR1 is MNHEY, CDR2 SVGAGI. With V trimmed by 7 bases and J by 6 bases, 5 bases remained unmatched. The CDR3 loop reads CASTRQGANGYTF. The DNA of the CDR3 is TGTGCCAGCACCAGACAGGGGGCAAATGGCTACACCTTC.

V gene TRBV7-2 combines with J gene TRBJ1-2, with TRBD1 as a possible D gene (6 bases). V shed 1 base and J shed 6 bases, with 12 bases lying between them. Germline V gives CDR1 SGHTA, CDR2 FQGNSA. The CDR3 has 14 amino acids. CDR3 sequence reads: CASSLGGGLNGYTF. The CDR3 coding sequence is TGTGCCAGCAGCTTAGGTGGGGGGCTCAATGGCTACACCTTC.

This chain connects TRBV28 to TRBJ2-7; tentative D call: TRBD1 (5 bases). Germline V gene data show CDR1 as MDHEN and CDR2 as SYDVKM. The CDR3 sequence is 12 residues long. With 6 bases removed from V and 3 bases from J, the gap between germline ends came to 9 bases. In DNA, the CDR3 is TGTGCCAGCAGCCCCCAGGGCTACGAGCAGTACTTC. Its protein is CASSPQGYEQYF.

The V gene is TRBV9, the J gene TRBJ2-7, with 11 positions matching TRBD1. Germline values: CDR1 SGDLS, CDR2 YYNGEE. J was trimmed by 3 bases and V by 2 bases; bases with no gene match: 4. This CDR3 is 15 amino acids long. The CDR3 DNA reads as TGTGCCAGCAGCGTGGAGGGGACAGGGGGCTACGAGCAGTACTTC. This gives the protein CASSVEGTGGYEQYF.

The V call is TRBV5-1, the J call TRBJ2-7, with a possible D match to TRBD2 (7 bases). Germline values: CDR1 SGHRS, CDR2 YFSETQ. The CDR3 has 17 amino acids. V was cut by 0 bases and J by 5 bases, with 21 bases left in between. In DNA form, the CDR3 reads TGCGCCAGCAGCTTGGAATCATTGGGGGGGCTGCGGAACGAGCAGTACTTC. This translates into CASSLESLGGLRNEQYF.

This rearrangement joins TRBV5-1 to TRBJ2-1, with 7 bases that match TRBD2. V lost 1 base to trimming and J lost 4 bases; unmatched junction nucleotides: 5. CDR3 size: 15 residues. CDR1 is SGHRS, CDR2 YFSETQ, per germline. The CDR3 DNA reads TGCGCCAGCAGCTTGTTGTCTAGCGGTTACAATGAGCAGTTCTTC. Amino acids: CASSLLSSGYNEQFF.

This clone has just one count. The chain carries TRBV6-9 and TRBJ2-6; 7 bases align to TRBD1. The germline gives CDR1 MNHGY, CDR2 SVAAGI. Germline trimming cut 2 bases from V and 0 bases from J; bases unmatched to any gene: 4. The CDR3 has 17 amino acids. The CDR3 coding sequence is TGTGCCAGCAGTTATGGTGGGACAGACTCTGGGGCCAACGTCCTGACTTTC. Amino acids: CASSYGGTDSGANVLTF.

CDR3 DNA sequence: TGTGCCTGGAATCGCGGTTATGGCTACACCTTC. Its translation is CAWNRGYGYTF. V is TRBV30 and J is TRBJ1-2; D unclear. This CDR3 contains 11 residues. Germline V gives CDR1 GTSNPN, CDR2 SVGIG (reference sequence). Between the trimmed V and J ends, which lost 4 bases and 5 bases, there was a span of 8 bases.

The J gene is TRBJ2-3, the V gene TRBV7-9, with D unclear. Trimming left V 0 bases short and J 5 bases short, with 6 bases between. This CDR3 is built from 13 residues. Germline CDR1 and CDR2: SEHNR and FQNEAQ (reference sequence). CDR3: CASSLARLDTQYF. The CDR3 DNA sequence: TGTGCCAGCAGCTTAGCAAGGTTAGATACGCAGTATTTT.

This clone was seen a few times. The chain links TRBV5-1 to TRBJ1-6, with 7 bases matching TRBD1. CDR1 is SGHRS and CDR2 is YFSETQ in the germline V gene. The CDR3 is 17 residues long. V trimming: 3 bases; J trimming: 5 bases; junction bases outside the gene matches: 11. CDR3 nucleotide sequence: TGCGCCAGCAGCTCGTCTCCCGGGACAGAAGATAATTCACCCCTCCACTTT. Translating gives CASSSSPGTEDNSPLHF.

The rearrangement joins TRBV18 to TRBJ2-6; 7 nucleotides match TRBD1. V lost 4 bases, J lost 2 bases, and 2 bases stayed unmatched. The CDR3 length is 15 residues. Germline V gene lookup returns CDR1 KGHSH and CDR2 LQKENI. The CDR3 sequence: CASSRGTAGANVLTF. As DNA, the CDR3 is TGTGCCAGCTCACGGGGGACAGCTGGGGCCAACGTCCTGACTTTC.

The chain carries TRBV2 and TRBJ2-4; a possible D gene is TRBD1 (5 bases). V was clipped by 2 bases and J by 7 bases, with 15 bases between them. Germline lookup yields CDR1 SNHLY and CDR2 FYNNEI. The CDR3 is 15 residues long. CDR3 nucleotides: TGTGCCAGCAGTGAAAATAGGGGCGCCCAGAACATTCAGTACTTC. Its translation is CASSENRGAQNIQYF.

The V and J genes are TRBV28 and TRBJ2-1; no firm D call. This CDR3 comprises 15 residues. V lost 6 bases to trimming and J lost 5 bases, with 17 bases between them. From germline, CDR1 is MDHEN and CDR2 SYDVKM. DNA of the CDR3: TGTGCCAGCAGGACAAGTGCTACGATAAACAATGAGCAGTTCTTC. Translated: CASRTSATINNEQFF.

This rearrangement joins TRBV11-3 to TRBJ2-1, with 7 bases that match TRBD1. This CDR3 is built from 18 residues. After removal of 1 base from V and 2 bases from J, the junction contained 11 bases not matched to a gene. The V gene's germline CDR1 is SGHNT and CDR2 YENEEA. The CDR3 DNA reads TGTGCCAGCAGCTTAGGCTCCGGTGTCGGACAGGCCTACAATGAGCAGTTCTTC. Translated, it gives CASSLGSGVGQAYNEQFF. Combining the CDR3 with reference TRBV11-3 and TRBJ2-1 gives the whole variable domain EAGVVQSPRYKIIEKKQPVAFWCNPISGHNTLYWYLQNLGQGPELLIRYENEEAVDDSQLPKDRFSAERLKGVDSTLKIQPAELGDSAVYLCASSLGSGVGQAYNEQFFGPGTRLTVL.